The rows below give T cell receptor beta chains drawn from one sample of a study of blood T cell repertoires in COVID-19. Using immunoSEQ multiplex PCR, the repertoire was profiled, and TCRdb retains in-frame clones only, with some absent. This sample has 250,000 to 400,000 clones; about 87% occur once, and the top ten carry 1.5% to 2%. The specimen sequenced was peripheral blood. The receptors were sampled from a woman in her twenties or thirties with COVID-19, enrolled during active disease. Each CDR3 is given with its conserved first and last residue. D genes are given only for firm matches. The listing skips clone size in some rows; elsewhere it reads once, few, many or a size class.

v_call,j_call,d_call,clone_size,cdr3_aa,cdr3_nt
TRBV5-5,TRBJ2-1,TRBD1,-,CASSGGQPYNEQFF,TGTGCCAGCAGCGGGGGACAGCCCTACAATGAGCAGTTCTTC
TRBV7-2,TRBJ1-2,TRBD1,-,CASSLGDRGHLYGYTF,TGTGCCAGCAGCTTGGGGGACAGGGGGCACCTTTATGGCTACACCTTC
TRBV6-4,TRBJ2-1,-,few,CASSGGDRHEQFF,TGTGCCAGCAGTGGAGGAGACCGGCATGAGCAGTTCTTC
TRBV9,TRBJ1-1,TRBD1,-,CASSATGTVMNTEAFF,TGTGCCAGCAGCGCTACCGGGACAGTCATGAACACTGAAGCTTTCTTT
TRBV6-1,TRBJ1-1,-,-,CASSEKRGNTEAFF,TGTGCCAGCAGTGAAAAAAGGGGTAACACTGAAGCTTTCTTT
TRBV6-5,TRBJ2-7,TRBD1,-,CASSPTGESPYEQYF,TGTGCCAGCAGTCCGACAGGGGAGTCTCCTTACGAGCAGTACTTC
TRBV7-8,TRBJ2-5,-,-,CASSPYEETQYF,TGTGCCAGCAGCCCCTACGAAGAGACCCAGTACTTC
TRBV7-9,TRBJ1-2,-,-,CASGQFYGYTF,TGTGCCAGTGGACAGTTCTATGGCTACACCTTC
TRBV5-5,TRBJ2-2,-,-,CASSFRTGTNTGELFF,TGTGCCAGCAGCTTCCGTACAGGAACGAACACCGGGGAGCTGTTTTTT
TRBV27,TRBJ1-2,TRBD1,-,CASSLSPGQGLGSYGYTF,TGTGCCAGCAGTTTATCGCCGGGACAGGGGCTCGGGAGCTATGGCTACACCTTC
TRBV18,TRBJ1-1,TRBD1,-,CASSPNRGLGSTEAFF,TGTGCCAGCTCACCTAACAGGGGGCTCGGTTCCACTGAAGCTTTCTTT
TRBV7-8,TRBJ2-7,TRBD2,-,CASSFGRRGSSYEQYF,TGTGCCAGCAGCTTCGGGAGGAGGGGAAGCTCCTACGAGCAGTACTTC
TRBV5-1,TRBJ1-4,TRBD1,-,CASSVITSGGAGEKLFF,TGCGCCAGCAGCGTTATTACATCAGGGGGCGCAGGAGAAAAACTGTTTTTT
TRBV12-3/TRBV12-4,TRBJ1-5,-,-,CASSNPGQPQHF,TGTGCCAGCAGTAACCCCGGTCAGCCCCAGCATTTT
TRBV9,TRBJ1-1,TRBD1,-,CASSVEGGRAFF,TGTGCCAGCAGCGTAGAAGGGGGCAGGGCTTTCTTT
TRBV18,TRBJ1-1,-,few,CASSPAGPEAFF,TGTGCCAGCTCACCAGCAGGGCCCGAAGCTTTCTTT
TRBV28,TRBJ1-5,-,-,CASSPVGGSHQPQHF,TGTGCCAGCAGCCCCGTAGGGGGTTCTCATCAGCCCCAGCATTTT
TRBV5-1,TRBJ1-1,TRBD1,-,CASSLTGGGTEAFF,TGCGCCAGCAGCCTCACAGGGGGCGGCACTGAAGCTTTCTTT
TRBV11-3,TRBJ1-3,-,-,CASSLERGTRLSGNTIYF,TGTGCCAGCAGCTTAGAGCGAGGGACAAGACTCTCTGGAAACACCATATATTTT
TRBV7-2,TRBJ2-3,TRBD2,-,CASSLAGGSGDTQYF,TGTGCCAGCAGTCTAGCGGGGGGGTCCGGAGATACGCAGTATTTT
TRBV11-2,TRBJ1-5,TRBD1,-,CASSGGQGLSQPQHF,TGTGCCAGCAGCGGCGGACAGGGGCTTAGTCAGCCCCAGCATTTT